Below are 22 T cell receptor beta chains sequenced from a single sample in a study of breast tumors, draining lymph nodes, adjacent tissues. Breast cancer patients provided tissue from their axillary draining lymph nodes. TCRdb reprocessed the multiplex PCR reads with MiXCR, giving one entry per CDR3 protein. The repertoire holds approximately 210,000 distinct CDR3 sequences, with about 30% as singletons. Source material: axillary lymph node tissue. These TCRs come from a female donor with breast cancer. Some clones in this sample may be carry-over from other donors' samples.

This clonotype was seen ten or more times. J is TRBJ2-5 and V is TRBV18, with no clear D. The CDR3 length is 13 residues. CDR1 and CDR2 from the germline V gene are KGHSH and LQKENI. Trimming shortened V by 2 bases and J by 4 bases, and 8 bases separated the two germline ends. The CDR3 nucleotides are TGTGCCAGCTCACCAGCCAGATCAGAGACCCAGTACTTC. This sequence encodes CASSPARSETQYF.

This chain links TRBV25-1 with TRBJ1-5, with a possible D match to TRBD1 (6 bases). V lost 1 base and J 10 bases, leaving 8 bases between the germline ends. This CDR3 spans 12 amino acids. In germline, CDR1 is MGHDK, CDR2 SYGVNS. The CDR3 reads CASSESGTPQHF. Here the CDR3 DNA reads TGTGCCAGCAGTGAATCCGGGACACCCCAGCATTTT.

Ten or more counts support this clonotype. The V call is TRBV5-1, the J call TRBJ2-1, with D tentatively TRBD2 (6 bases). The CDR3 extends over 15 amino acids. Germline V lookup: CDR1 SGHRS, CDR2 YFSETQ. V was pared by 0 bases and J by 4 bases, with 11 bases between. The chain's CDR3 is CASSLEGGKYNEQFF. In DNA form, the CDR3 reads TGCGCCAGCAGCTTGGAGGGCGGGAAGTACAATGAGCAGTTCTTC.

This clonotype was observed many times. The rearrangement links TRBV4-3 to TRBJ2-1; D is perhaps TRBD2 (6 bases). The CDR3 contains 19 residues. Germline values: CDR1 LGHNA, CDR2 YSLEER. The germline V and J ends were trimmed by 0 bases and 2 bases, with 20 bases remaining between them. The CDR3 DNA reads TGCGCCAGCAGCCAAGACCCGCGGGACCCAGGGCGAACCTACAATGAGCAGTTCTTC. Its protein product is CASSQDPRDPGRTYNEQFF.

V gene TRBV5-6 combines with J gene TRBJ2-2; D tentatively fits TRBD1 or TRBD2 (5 bases each). Trimming took off 0 bases at V and 4 bases at J, with 10 bases between the two ends. The CDR3 runs 15 residues. Germline V gives CDR1 SGHDT, CDR2 YYEEEE. The CDR3 region is CASSLVVGATGELFF. CDR3 coding DNA: TGTGCCAGCAGCTTGGTCGTCGGGGCCACCGGGGAGCTGTTTTTT.

This clonotype was detected only a few times. The J gene is TRBJ2-5, the V gene TRBV5-1, with a possible D match to TRBD2 (7 bases). The CDR3 is 15 residues long. The germline V gene encodes CDR1 SGHRS and CDR2 YFSETQ. V was trimmed by 3 bases and J by 9 bases, leaving 21 bases between them. The CDR3 bases are TGCGCCAGCAGCTGGGGGACGGGGGGCGACGGGGCCCAGTACTTC. This sequence encodes CASSWGTGGDGAQYF.

This clonotype was seen ten or more times. This may come from a read error, since a much larger clone is one base off. The chain links TRBV6-5 to TRBJ1-6, with D hard to call. Germline V gene lookup returns CDR1 MNHEY and CDR2 SVGAGI. The CDR3 consists of 12 residues. V gave up 6 bases and J gave up 13 bases, with 13 bases separating them. The CDR3 reads CASRLTGFPLHF. The CDR3 DNA sequence: TGTGCCAGCAGACTTACGGGTTTCCCCCTCCACTTT.

The rearrangement uses TRBV7-3 and TRBJ2-5; 12 nucleotides align to TRBD2. The ends lost 1 base at V and 0 bases at J; junction bases unmatched: 15. Germline loops: CDR1 SGHTA, CDR2 FQGTGA. The CDR3 has 21 residues. CDR3 sequence reads: CASSLNGLAGLGGRDQETQYF. CDR3 DNA: TGTGCCAGCAGCTTAAATGGACTAGCGGGGCTCGGGGGCCGTGACCAAGAGACCCAGTACTTC.

J is TRBJ2-1 and V is TRBV11-2; 12 positions agree with TRBD2. CDR3 length: 15 residues. The germline CDR1 and CDR2 sequences are SGHAT and FQNNGV. J gave up 5 bases and V 6 bases, and 5 bases lay outside the gene matches. The CDR3 protein is CASRLAGGPHNEQFF. The DNA of the CDR3 is TGTGCCAGCAGGCTAGCGGGAGGGCCACACAATGAGCAGTTCTTC.

This clonotype has at least ten counts. This could be a read error, since a much larger clone is one nucleotide away. The chain employs TRBV7-8 and TRBJ2-5; 8 bases fit TRBD1. The CDR3 contains 15 residues. The germline V gene encodes CDR1 SGHVS and CDR2 FQNEAQ. The CDR3 nucleotides read TGTGCCAGCAGCTCAGAACAGGGGGGTGGGGAGACCCAGCACTTC. Translated: CASSSEQGGGETQHF.

The sample holds many counts of this clonotype. The chain combines TRBV18 with TRBJ1-4, with TRBD1 identical over 10 bases. The CDR3 runs to 14 residues. The germline V gene has CDR1 KGHSH and CDR2 LQKENI. The junction had 5 bases not matched to a gene; V was cut back by 8 bases and J by 5 bases. In nucleotides, the CDR3 is TGTGCCAGCAGCCCGGGACAGGGGAATGAAAAACTGTTTTTT. Amino acid sequence: CASSPGQGNEKLFF.

The chain recombines TRBV6-1 with TRBJ2-7, with 15 bases aligning to TRBD2. Germline trimming cut 6 bases from V and 0 bases from J; bases unmatched to any gene: 9. Germline CDR1 and CDR2: MNHNS and SASEGT. This CDR3 region has 18 residues. CDR3 protein: CASRGGGLAGGVSYEQYF. The CDR3 DNA reads TGTGCCAGCAGGGGAGGGGGACTAGCGGGAGGTGTCTCCTACGAGCAGTACTTC.

Only a few counts were recorded for this clonotype. The CDR3 spells CASSLFGYSNQPQHF. CDR3 nucleotide sequence: TGTGCCAGCAGTTTATTTGGTTATAGCAATCAGCCCCAGCATTTT. The rearrangement links TRBV27 to TRBJ1-5; D is uncertain. The germline V gene has CDR1 MNHEY and CDR2 SMNVEV (reference sequence). The CDR3 is 15 amino acids. V gave up 1 base and J gave up 0 bases, with 7 bases separating them.

This clonotype was found many times. The chain couples TRBV7-9 to TRBJ2-5, with 11 bases fitting TRBD2. The CDR3 is 16 amino acids. The ends lost 6 bases at V and 2 bases at J; junction bases unmatched: 8. Germline V gene sequence: CDR1 SEHNR, CDR2 FQNEAQ (reference sequence). CDR3 bases: TGTGCCAGCAGTCACCTGACTAGCGGGGTTCAAGAGACCCAGTACTTC. The encoded protein is CASSHLTSGVQETQYF. Based on the CDR3 plus reference TRBV7-9 and TRBJ2-5, the full variable domain is DTGVSQNPRHKITKRGQNVTFRCDPISEHNRLYWYRQTLGQGPEFLTYFQNEAQLEKSRLLSDRFSAERPKGSFSTLEIQRTEQGDSAMYLCASSHLTSGVQETQYFGPGTRLLVL.

This clonotype was observed at least ten times. The chain recombines TRBV25-1 with TRBJ1-4; D is unclear. The CDR3 spans 14 residues. Trimming cost V 3 bases and J 7 bases, with 12 bases left between them. Germline CDR1 reads MGHDK; CDR2 reads SYGVNS. The CDR3: CASSEEGWIEKLFF. The CDR3, as DNA: TGTGCCAGCAGTGAGGAGGGTTGGATTGAAAAACTGTTTTTT.

There are many counts of this clonotype. A much more abundant neighbour one base away suggests this may be a read error. The rearrangement uses TRBV29-1 and TRBJ1-4; TRBD1 matches 9 bases. Germline V gene data show CDR1 as SQVTM and CDR2 as ANQGSEA. The CDR3 covers 12 residues. CDR3 nucleotides: TGCGGCTACAGGGGGCAGGATGAAAAACTGTCTTTT. Amino acids: CGYRGQDEKLSF.

This clonotype was detected a few times. A much more abundant neighbour one base away suggests this may be a read error. The CDR3 coding sequence is TGTGCCAGCAGCAGAAGCGGGGCGGGTTACAATGAGCAGTTCTTC. Translated, it gives CASSRSGAGYNEQFF. J is TRBJ2-1 and V is TRBV5-6, with 7 bases aligning to TRBD2. With V trimmed by 4 bases and J by 4 bases, 8 bases remained unmatched. Per the germline V gene, CDR1 is SGHDT and CDR2 is YYEEEE. This CDR3 contains 15 residues.

This clonotype was detected many times. The J gene is TRBJ2-1, the V gene TRBV11-3; TRBD1 agrees at 7 bases. Germline V lookup: CDR1 SGHNT, CDR2 YENEEA. J was trimmed by 8 bases and V by 5 bases; bases with no gene match: 12. The CDR3 covers 15 residues. CDR3 nucleotide sequence: TGTGCCAGCAGCGCCCGACAGGGTATCGACGATGAGCAGTTCTTC. Its protein product is CASSARQGIDDEQFF.

This sequence joins TRBV10-1 and TRBJ2-5, with unresolved D. V was pared by 11 bases and J by 1 base, with 11 bases between. CDR1 is WNHNN and CDR2 is SYGVQD in the germline V gene (reference sequence). The CDR3 covers 12 residues. The DNA of the CDR3 is TGCGCCGGCAAAGCGTCCCAAGAGACCCAGTACTTC. It yields the protein CAGKASQETQYF.

The table lists this clonotype with many counts. The gene calls are TRBV6-2 or TRBV6-3 and TRBJ2-7; D could derive from TRBD1 or TRBD2 (6 bases each). This CDR3 has 16 residues. Germline CDR1 is MNHEY and CDR2 is SVGEGT. Trimming removed 7 bases at V and 9 bases at J, with 28 bases between. In DNA form, the CDR3 reads TGTGCCAGCAACGGGGGCCCTCAATCCCCACGCGGTAGGCAGTACTTC. Translating gives CASNGGPQSPRGRQYF.

This clonotype was counted many times. The chain joins TRBV5-6 to TRBJ1-2, with D perhaps matching TRBD1 (5 bases). CDR3 length: 14 amino acids. The V end lost 4 bases, the J end lost 5 bases, and 15 bases lay between the germline ends. Germline CDR1 reads SGHDT; CDR2 reads YYEEEE. CDR3 amino acids: CASSPPRGEYGYTF. The DNA for the CDR3 is TGTGCCAGCAGCCCTCCGAGGGGTGAATATGGCTACACCTTC.

With respect to this clonotype: A much larger clone differs by one base, so this may be a read error. The chain joins TRBV6-2 or TRBV6-3 to TRBJ2-7; D unresolved. V lost 8 bases and J lost 3, with 11 bases in between. CDR3 length equals 12 residues. Germline assignment: CDR1 MNHEY and CDR2 SVGEGT. The CDR3 nucleotides are TGTGCCAGCGGCCGGTCTTTCTACGAGCAGTACTTC. The encoded protein is CASGRSFYEQYF.